A single sample is the source of the 24 T cell receptor beta chains below, sequenced in a study of blood T cells in healthy people across ages. Alongside a J-beta primer mix, a sample-barcoded 5' primer served in a second PCR lasting roughly 7 to 11 cycles. TCRdb redid the calling of the 5' RACE reads with MiXCR, one entry per CDR3 protein. The sample consists of 1.4 million or so distinct CDR3 sequences, approximately 42% of them appearing once. Sequencing input: blood. The receptors were sampled from a woman under 30 in good health.

The DNA for the CDR3 is TGTGCCAGCAGTTTATTGGGGGGCCCAGTCTACGAGCAGTACTTC. This codes for CASSLLGGPVYEQYF. V and J are TRBV28 and TRBJ2-5, with D perhaps matching TRBD1 or TRBD2 (6 bases each). The DNA end favors TRBJ2-7, so the J call may be wrong. Per germline, CDR1 MDHEN and CDR2 SYDVKM. CDR3 length equals 15 residues.

Remarks on this clonotype: A read error may produce the germline difference seen at one junction end. The rearrangement uses TRBV5-1 and TRBJ2-7, with 7 bases matching TRBD2. Germline-derived CDR1 and CDR2 are SGHRS and YFSETQ. The CDR3 spans 13 residues. DNA of the CDR3: TGCGCCAGCAGCTACAGCGGGACCTACGAGCAGTGCTTC. Protein sequence: CASSYSGTYEQCF.

This chain connects TRBV21-1 to TRBJ2-3; the table's D call, TRBD1, has no DNA check behind it. TRBV21-1 is assigned pseudogene status. CDR3 size: 14 residues. The CDR3: CARTSLRDTDAQYF. The CDR3 region has the DNA TGTGCCCGCACCTCGCTCCGGGACACAGACGCGCAGTATTTT.

This clonotype has a single count. The rearrangement links TRBV5-1 to TRBJ2-1; 11 bases map to TRBD2. CDR3 length: 16 amino acids. CDR1 SGHRS and CDR2 YFSETQ come from the germline V gene. The ends lost 3 bases at V and 4 bases at J; junction bases unmatched: 6. The CDR3 sequence is CASSSPGLAVYNEQFF. The CDR3 nucleotides are TGCGCCAGCAGCTCACCGGGACTAGCGGTATACAATGAGCAGTTCTTC.

This clonotype was recorded a few times. This rearrangement joins TRBV20-1 to TRBJ1-2; D might be TRBD1 (5 bases). This CDR3 contains 14 residues. Per germline, CDR1 DFQATT and CDR2 SNEGSKA (reference sequence). The V gene lost 4 bases and the J gene lost 3 bases, with 15 bases spanning the gap. The CDR3 region is CSAKASRDYYGYTF. CDR3 sequence (DNA): TGCAGTGCTAAAGCTTCGAGGGACTACTATGGCTACACCTTC.

This clonotype was recorded at least ten times. V is TRBV4-1 and J is TRBJ2-1; D is unclear. The CDR3 is made up of 16 amino acids. Germline V gives CDR1 MGHRA, CDR2 YSYEKL. The V end was cut by 0 bases, the J end by 6 bases, with 15 bases between. The CDR3 reads CASSQEPDGHPNEQFF. In DNA, the CDR3 is TGCGCCAGCAGCCAAGAACCCGACGGTCATCCCAATGAGCAGTTCTTC.

As regards this clonotype: A much larger clone lies one base from this, so it may be a read error. V usage is TRBV12-3 or TRBV12-4 and J usage is TRBJ2-3, with D perhaps matching TRBD2 (5 bases). The CDR3 extends over 14 amino acids. V lost 7 bases and J 2 bases, leaving 13 bases between the germline ends. For the CDR3, the DNA is TGTGCCAGCAACTTAGCGAGGCCCACAGATACGCAGTATTTT. Its translation: CASNLARPTDTQYF.

This clonotype was picked up a small number of times. The chain carries TRBV12-3 or TRBV12-4 and TRBJ1-4; 8 nucleotides align to TRBD1. Trimming took 3 bases from V and 7 from J; bases not matched to a gene: 7. This CDR3 has 15 residues. CDR3: CASSFGHRGFEKLFF. CDR3 DNA sequence: TGTGCCAGCAGTTTTGGTCACAGGGGGTTTGAAAAACTGTTTTTT.

V gene TRBV20-1 combines with J gene TRBJ2-1, with 8 bases matching TRBD2. CDR1 is DFQATT, CDR2 SNEGSKA, per germline (reference sequence). This CDR3 has 14 residues. J was trimmed by 9 bases and V by 5 bases; bases with no gene match: 12. This chain's CDR3 is CSAGGGLELSEQFF. DNA for the CDR3: TGCAGTGCTGGGGGGGGACTAGAGTTATCTGAGCAGTTCTTC.

At least ten counts were recorded for this clonotype. V gene TRBV4-1 combines with J gene TRBJ1-5; 8 bases match TRBD1. Germline V lookup: CDR1 MGHRA, CDR2 YSYEKL. The J segment lost 3 bases and the V segment lost 6 bases, leaving 4 bases of the junction unmatched. The CDR3 length is 14 residues. The CDR3 loop is CASSQTGANQPQHF. The DNA for the CDR3 is TGCGCCAGCAGTCAGACAGGGGCCAATCAGCCCCAGCATTTT.

The V and J genes are TRBV20-1 and TRBJ2-1; weak D call: TRBD1 (7 bases). Germline V gene sequence: CDR1 DFQATT, CDR2 SNEGSKA (reference sequence). The CDR3 runs 14 residues. Trimming stripped 5 bases from V and 1 base from J, with 12 bases between. CDR3 sequence reads: CSAAAGQSYNEQFF. CDR3 DNA: TGCAGTGCTGCGGCGGGACAGTCCTACAATGAGCAGTTCTTC.

The chain is built from TRBV6-6 and TRBJ2-7; TRBD2 agrees at 11 bases. After removal of 6 bases from V and 4 bases from J, the junction contained 8 bases not matched to a gene. The germline gives CDR1 MNHNY, CDR2 SVGAGI (reference sequence). The CDR3 runs 15 residues. As DNA, the CDR3 is TGTGCCAGCAGCTCTCCGGCTAGCGGGAGGTACGAGCAGTACTTC. As protein: CASSSPASGRYEQYF.

This clonotype appeared a few times. The CDR3 is CSVESVTDTQYF. The CDR3, as DNA: TGCAGCGTTGAATCGGTTACAGATACGCAGTATTTT. The chain has TRBV29-1 and TRBJ2-3; the D is unclear. V lost 2 bases to trimming and J lost 3 bases, with 6 bases between them. CDR1 and CDR2 from the germline V gene are SQVTM and ANQGSEA. This CDR3 has 12 amino acids.

This clonotype was seen a handful of times. The chain carries TRBV20-1 and TRBJ1-2; 9 bases agree with TRBD1. V gave up 0 bases and J gave up 6 bases; unmatched junction bases: 2. Germline CDR1 and CDR2: DFQATT and SNEGSKA (reference sequence). The length of the CDR3 is 13 residues. CDR3 sequence (DNA): TGCAGTGCTAGAGATTGGACAGGGGATGGCTACACCTTC. The encoded protein is CSARDWTGDGYTF.

The sample holds a few counts of this clonotype. This sequence joins TRBV15 and TRBJ1-1, with D hard to call. The germline CDR1 and CDR2 sequences are LNHNV and YYDKDF (reference sequence). Trimming took off 5 bases at V and 6 bases at J, with 13 bases between the two ends. This CDR3 has 13 residues. CDR3 amino acids: CATSAEVGSEAFF. The CDR3 nucleotides read TGTGCCACCAGCGCGGAAGTCGGCTCTGAAGCTTTCTTT.

The rearrangement uses TRBV7-2 and TRBJ2-3; 10 bases fit TRBD2. Germline V gives CDR1 SGHTA, CDR2 FQGNSA. The trim removed 2 bases at V and 2 bases at J, leaving 7 bases unmatched. The CDR3 length is 17 residues. The CDR3 is CASSLKRTSGDTDTQYF. Written as DNA, the CDR3 is TGTGCCAGCAGCTTAAAACGGACTAGCGGTGACACAGATACGCAGTATTTT. The variable domain in full, completed from reference TRBV7-2 and TRBJ2-3, reads GAGVSQSPSNKVTEKGKDVELRCDPISGHTALYWYRQSLGQGLEFLIYFQGNSAPDKSGLPSDRFSAERTGGSVSTLTIQRTQQEDSAVYLCASSLKRTSGDTDTQYFGPGTRLTVL.

This clonotype appeared a few times. The V gene is TRBV6-2 or TRBV6-3, the J gene TRBJ2-5; 7 nucleotides agree with TRBD2. The last part of the DNA fits TRBJ2-7 better; the J call may be wrong. Germline V lookup: CDR1 MNHEY, CDR2 SVGEGT. The CDR3 totals 14 residues. The CDR3 sequence: CASSNGLVRNEQYF. Written as DNA, the CDR3 is TGTGCCAGCAGTAATGGACTAGTCAGGAACGAGCAGTACTTC.

CDR3 region: CASSLQTGAWGYTF. CDR3 DNA: TGCGCCAGCAGCCTTCAAACAGGGGCCTGGGGCTACACCTTC. J is TRBJ1-2 and V is TRBV23-1; 7 positions match TRBD1. TRBV23-1 is labeled an ORF, and its function is uncertain. V trimming: 6 bases; J trimming: 8 bases; junction bases outside the gene matches: 12. This CDR3 comprises 14 residues.

The chain is built from TRBV4-1 and TRBJ2-1, with 9 bases aligning to TRBD1. CDR3 length: 18 amino acids. V was pared by 0 bases and J by 7 bases, with 13 bases of the junction left unmatched. CDR1 is MGHRA and CDR2 is YSYEKL in the germline V gene. The CDR3 is CASSQDRIGTGLVNEQFF. CDR3 DNA: TGCGCCAGCAGCCAAGATCGGATTGGGACAGGGTTAGTGAATGAGCAGTTCTTC.

This chain connects TRBV20-1 to TRBJ2-3; D gene uncertain. This CDR3 spans 13 amino acids. V lost 5 bases and J lost 1, with 10 bases in between. CDR1 is DFQATT, CDR2 SNEGSKA, per germline (reference sequence). CDR3 DNA sequence: TGCAGTGCTCCGGTAGGAGGCACAGATACGCAGTATTTT. It specifies CSAPVGGTDTQYF.

The rearrangement joins TRBV28 to TRBJ2-7, with a tentative D call TRBD1 (6 bases). The V and J ends lost 6 bases and 0 bases respectively, with 12 bases between them. Germline loops: CDR1 MDHEN, CDR2 SYDVKM. This CDR3 is 14 amino acids long. The CDR3 nucleotides are TGTGCCAGCAGAGTTACAGGGAGCTCCTACGAGCAGTACTTC. Protein: CASRVTGSSYEQYF.

Only one count was recorded for this clonotype. The chain couples TRBV29-1 to TRBJ2-1; D uncertain. Trimming pared 4 bases from V and 6 bases from J, leaving 7 bases between. The CDR3 is 11 amino acids. Germline V gene data show CDR1 as SQVTM and CDR2 as ANQGSEA. CDR3 sequence reads: CSVGAPNEQFF. As DNA, the CDR3 is TGCAGCGTTGGGGCCCCCAATGAGCAGTTCTTC.

This clonotype came up a few times. This rearrangement joins TRBV6-2 or TRBV6-3 to TRBJ2-7, with 9 bases lining up with TRBD1. The germline V gene encodes CDR1 MNHEY and CDR2 SVGEGT. The V segment lost 0 bases and the J segment 0 bases; nucleotides outside the gene matches: 9. The CDR3 is made up of 18 amino acids. This CDR3 reads CASSYSLGQGTISYEQYF. The CDR3 DNA is TGTGCCAGCAGTTACTCGTTAGGACAGGGGACCATCTCCTACGAGCAGTACTTC.

In this sample, this clonotype turned up a few times. The rearrangement links TRBV20-1 to TRBJ2-1; TRBD2 matches 7 bases. This CDR3 has 15 amino acids. The germline V gene has CDR1 DFQATT and CDR2 SNEGSKA (reference sequence). V was clipped by 6 bases and J by 0 bases; unmatched bases: 8. The CDR3 reads CSAPIGGSSYNEQFF. The CDR3 region has the DNA TGCAGTGCCCCGATAGGCGGGAGCTCCTACAATGAGCAGTTCTTC.